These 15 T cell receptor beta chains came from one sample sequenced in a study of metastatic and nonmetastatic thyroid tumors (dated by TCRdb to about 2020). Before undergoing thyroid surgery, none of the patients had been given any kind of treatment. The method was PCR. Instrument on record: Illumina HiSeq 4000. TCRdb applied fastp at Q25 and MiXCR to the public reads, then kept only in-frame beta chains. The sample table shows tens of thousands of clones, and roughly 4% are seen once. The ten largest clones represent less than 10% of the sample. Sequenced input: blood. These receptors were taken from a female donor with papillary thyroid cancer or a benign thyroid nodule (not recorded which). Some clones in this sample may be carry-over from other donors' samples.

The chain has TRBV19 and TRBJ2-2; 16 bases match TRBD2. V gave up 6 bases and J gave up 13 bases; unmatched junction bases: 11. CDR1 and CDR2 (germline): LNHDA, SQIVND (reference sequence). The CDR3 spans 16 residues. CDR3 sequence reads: CASRGLAGGPTGGLFF. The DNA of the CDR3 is TGTGCCAGTAGGGGACTAGCGGGAGGGCCCACCGGTGGGCTGTTTTTT.

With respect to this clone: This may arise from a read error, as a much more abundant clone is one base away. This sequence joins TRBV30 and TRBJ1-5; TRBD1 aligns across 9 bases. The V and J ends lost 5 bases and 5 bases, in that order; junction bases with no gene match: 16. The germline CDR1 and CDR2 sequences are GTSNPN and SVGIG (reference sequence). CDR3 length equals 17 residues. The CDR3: CAWRGQGVGNLDQPQHF. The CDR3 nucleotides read TGTGCCTGGCGGGGACAGGGTGTGGGCAATCTGGATCAGCCCCAGCATTTT.

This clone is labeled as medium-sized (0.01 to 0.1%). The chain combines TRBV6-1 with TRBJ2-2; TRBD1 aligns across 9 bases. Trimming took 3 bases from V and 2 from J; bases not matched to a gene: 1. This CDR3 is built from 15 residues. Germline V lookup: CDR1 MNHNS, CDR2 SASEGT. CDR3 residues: CASSEGQGNTGELFF. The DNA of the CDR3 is TGTGCCAGCAGTGAGGGACAGGGAAACACCGGGGAGCTGTTTTTT.

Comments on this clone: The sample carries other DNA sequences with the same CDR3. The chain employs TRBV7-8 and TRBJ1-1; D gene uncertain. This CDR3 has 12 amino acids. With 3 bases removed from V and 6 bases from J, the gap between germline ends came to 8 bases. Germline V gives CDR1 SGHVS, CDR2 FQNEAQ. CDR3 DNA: TGTGCCAGCAGCTTTATGGGTCCTGAAGCTTTCTTT. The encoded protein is CASSFMGPEAFF.

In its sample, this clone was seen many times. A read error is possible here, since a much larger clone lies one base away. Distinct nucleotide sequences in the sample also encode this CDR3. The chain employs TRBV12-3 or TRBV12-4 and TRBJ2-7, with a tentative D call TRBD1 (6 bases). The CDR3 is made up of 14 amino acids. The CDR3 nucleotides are TGCGCCAGCACCAAAGTAGGGGACACCTACGAGCAGTACTTC. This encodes CASTKVGDTYEQYF.

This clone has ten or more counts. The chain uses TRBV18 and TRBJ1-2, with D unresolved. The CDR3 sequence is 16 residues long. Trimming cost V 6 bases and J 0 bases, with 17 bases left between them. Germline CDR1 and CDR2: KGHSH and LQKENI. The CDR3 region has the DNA TGTGCCAGCTCTCCGAGCCTCGGGGAGCCTAACTATGGCTACACCTTC. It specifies CASSPSLGEPNYGYTF.

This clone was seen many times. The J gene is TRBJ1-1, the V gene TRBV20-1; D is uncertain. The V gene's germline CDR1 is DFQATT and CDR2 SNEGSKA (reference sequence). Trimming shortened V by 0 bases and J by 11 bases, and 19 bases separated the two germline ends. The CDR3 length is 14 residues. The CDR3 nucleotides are TGCAGTGCTAGAGATCAGAGGACGGCCGACCGGGCTTTCTTT. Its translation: CSARDQRTADRAFF.

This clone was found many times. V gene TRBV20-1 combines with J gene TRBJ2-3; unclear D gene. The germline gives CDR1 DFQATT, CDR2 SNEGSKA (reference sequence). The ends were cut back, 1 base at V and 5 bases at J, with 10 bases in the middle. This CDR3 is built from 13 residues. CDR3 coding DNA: TGCAGTGCTAGAGCCCTGTCTCTAGATACGCAGTATTTT. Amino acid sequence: CSARALSLDTQYF.

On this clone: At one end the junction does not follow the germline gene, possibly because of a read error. The chain's CDR3 is CSARERTGSAGYTF. CDR3 DNA: TGCAGTGCTAGAGAACGGACAGGGTCCGCTGGCTACACATTC. This sequence joins TRBV20-1 and TRBJ1-2, with 8 nucleotides matching TRBD1. The CDR3 length is 14 residues. The germline gives CDR1 DFQATT, CDR2 SNEGSKA (reference sequence).

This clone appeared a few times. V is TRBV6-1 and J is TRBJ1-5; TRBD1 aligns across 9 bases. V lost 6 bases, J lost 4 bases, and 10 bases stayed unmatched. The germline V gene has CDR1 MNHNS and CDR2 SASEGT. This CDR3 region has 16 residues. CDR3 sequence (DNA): TGTGCCAGCAGCCCGGGTGACAGGGGGGGTAATCAGCCCCAGCATTTT. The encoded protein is CASSPGDRGGNQPQHF.

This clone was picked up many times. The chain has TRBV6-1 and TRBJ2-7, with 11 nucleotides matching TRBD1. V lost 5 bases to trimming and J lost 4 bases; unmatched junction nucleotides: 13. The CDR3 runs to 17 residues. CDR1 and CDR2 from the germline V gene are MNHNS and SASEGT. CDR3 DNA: TGTGCCAGCAGTTACCGCCCGCTCGGACAGGGGGCATACGAGCAGTACTTC. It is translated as CASSYRPLGQGAYEQYF.

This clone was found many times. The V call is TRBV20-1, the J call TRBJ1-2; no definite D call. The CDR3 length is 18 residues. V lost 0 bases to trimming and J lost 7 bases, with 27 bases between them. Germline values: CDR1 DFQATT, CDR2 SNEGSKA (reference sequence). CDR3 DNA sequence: TGCAGTGCTAGAGATTCCGATAGTCCGGCGAGGACTGCGCTTGGCTACACCTTC. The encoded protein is CSARDSDSPARTALGYTF.

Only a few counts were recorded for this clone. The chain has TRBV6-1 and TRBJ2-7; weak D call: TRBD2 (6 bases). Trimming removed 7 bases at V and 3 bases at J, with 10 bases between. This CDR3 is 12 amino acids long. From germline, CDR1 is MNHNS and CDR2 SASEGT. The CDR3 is CASTGVHYEQYF. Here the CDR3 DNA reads TGTGCCAGCACGGGGGTACACTACGAGCAGTACTTC.

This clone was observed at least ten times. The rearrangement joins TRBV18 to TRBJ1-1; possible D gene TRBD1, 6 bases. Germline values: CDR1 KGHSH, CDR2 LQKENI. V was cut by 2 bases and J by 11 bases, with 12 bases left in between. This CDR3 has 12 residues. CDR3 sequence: CASSPEGGLAFF. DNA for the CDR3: TGTGCCAGCTCACCAGAAGGGGGTTTGGCTTTCTTT.

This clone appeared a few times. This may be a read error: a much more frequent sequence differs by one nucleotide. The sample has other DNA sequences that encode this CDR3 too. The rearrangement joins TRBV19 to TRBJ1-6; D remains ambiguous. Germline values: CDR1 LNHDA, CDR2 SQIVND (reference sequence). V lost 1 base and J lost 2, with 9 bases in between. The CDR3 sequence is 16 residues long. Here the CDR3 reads CASSIVGAAYNSPLHF. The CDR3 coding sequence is TGTGCCAGTAGTATAGTGGGTGCGGCCTATAATTCACCCCTCCACTTT.